These 25 T cell receptor beta chains were sequenced from one sample in a study of blood T cell repertoires in COVID-19. Produced via immunoSEQ multiplex PCR; TCRdb's table is partial and in-frame only. The table has roughly 100,000 clones, around 92% seen once. Input material: peripheral blood. Receptors were obtained from a woman aged 55-70 years with acute or convalescent COVID-19.

The genes are TRBV5-6 and TRBJ1-5, with TRBD1 as a possible D gene (6 bases). The V end lost 1 base, the J end lost 3 bases, and 11 bases lay between the germline ends. Germline V CDR1 and CDR2: SGHDT, YYEEEE. This CDR3 is 15 amino acids long. The CDR3 region has the DNA TGTGCCAGCAGCTTGATGGGGGCCCCCAATCAGCCCCAGCATTTT. Translation: CASSLMGAPNQPQHF.

The gene calls are TRBV28 and TRBJ2-7; D is unresolved. The V gene's germline CDR1 is MDHEN and CDR2 SYDVKM. The CDR3 totals 12 residues. Deletions cut 5 bases from V and 3 bases from J, with 8 bases between. CDR3 sequence reads: CASSSSNYEQYF. CDR3 DNA sequence: TGTGCCAGCAGTAGCTCTAACTACGAGCAGTACTTC.

This chain uses TRBV5-4 with TRBJ1-3; D remains ambiguous. Trimming left V 0 bases short and J 4 bases short, with 8 bases between. This CDR3 is 14 amino acids long. Germline-derived CDR1 and CDR2 are SGHNT and YYREEE (reference sequence). The CDR3 loop is CASSLAGGGNTIYF. CDR3 nucleotides: TGTGCCAGCAGCTTGGCAGGAGGGGGAAACACCATATATTTT.

The J gene is TRBJ2-2, the V gene TRBV6-1; maybe TRBD1 (6 bases). Trimming shortened V by 2 bases and J by 12 bases, and 16 bases separated the two germline ends. This CDR3 contains 14 residues. Germline V gene sequence: CDR1 MNHNS, CDR2 SASEGT. The CDR3 DNA is TGTGCCAGCAGTGAAACTGCACAGGGTCCGAAGCTGTTTTTT. Translation gives CASSETAQGPKLFF.

The chain combines TRBV9 with TRBJ2-2; no firm D call. V lost 0 bases and J lost 7, with 13 bases in between. Per the germline V gene, CDR1 is SGDLS and CDR2 is YYNGEE. There are 15 residues in the CDR3. CDR3 DNA: TGTGCCAGCAGCGTAGGTAGAATTCAAAGCGGGGAGCTGTTTTTT. Translation gives CASSVGRIQSGELFF.

This chain links TRBV4-2 with TRBJ2-5; 12 bases align to TRBD1. CDR3 length: 15 residues. Germline V lookup: CDR1 LGHNA, CDR2 YNFKEQ. Losses at the gene ends were 4 bases for V and 4 bases for J; bases not matched to a gene: 4. CDR3 sequence reads: CASSPPGQGAETQYF. DNA for the CDR3: TGTGCCAGCAGCCCTCCGGGACAGGGGGCAGAGACCCAGTACTTC.

The CDR3 loop reads CASSVGQHNEQFF. The CDR3 nucleotides read TGTGCCAGCAGCGTCGGACAGCACAATGAGCAGTTCTTC. The genes are TRBV9 and TRBJ2-1; maybe TRBD1 (6 bases). The V gene lost 2 bases and the J gene lost 5 bases, with 8 bases spanning the gap. Germline-derived CDR1 and CDR2 are SGDLS and YYNGEE. The CDR3 consists of 13 residues. Variable domain in full (rest from reference TRBV9 and TRBJ2-1): DSGVTQTPKHLITATGQRVTLRCSPRSGDLSVYWYQQSLDQGLQFLIQYYNGEERAKGNILERFSAQQFPDLHSELNLSSLELGDSALYFCASSVGQHNEQFFGPGTRLTVL.

The rearrangement uses TRBV5-6 and TRBJ1-1; 7 positions agree with TRBD1. Trimming cost V 2 bases and J 6 bases; bases outside gene matches: 10. The CDR3 totals 15 residues. Germline V gene lookup returns CDR1 SGHDT and CDR2 YYEEEE. The CDR3 sequence is CASSLITGVLAEAFF. Here the CDR3 DNA reads TGTGCCAGCAGCTTAATTACAGGGGTTTTGGCTGAAGCTTTCTTT.

The chain combines TRBV28 with TRBJ1-1, with 7 bases lining up with TRBD1. V lost 6 bases to trimming and J lost 5 bases; unmatched junction nucleotides: 12. Germline V gene lookup returns CDR1 MDHEN and CDR2 SYDVKM. CDR3 length: 15 residues. CDR3 coding DNA: TGTGCCAGCAGCCGCGGGGGGTACAGGGGAACTGAAGCTTTCTTT. Residues: CASSRGGYRGTEAFF.

The rearrangement uses TRBV5-1 and TRBJ1-2; D not resolved. Germline V lookup: CDR1 SGHRS, CDR2 YFSETQ. The V end was cut by 2 bases, the J end by 1 base, with 9 bases between. The CDR3 has 14 residues. CDR3 in amino acids: CASSFFGDNYGYTF. For the CDR3, the DNA is TGCGCCAGCAGCTTTTTCGGAGATAACTATGGCTACACCTTC.

The gene calls are TRBV15 and TRBJ2-7, with D tentatively TRBD1 (5 bases). The germline CDR1 and CDR2 sequences are LNHNV and YYDKDF (reference sequence). V lost 0 bases to trimming and J lost 2 bases, with 11 bases between them. The CDR3 totals 15 residues. CDR3: CATSRDDSGTYEQYV. CDR3 DNA: TGTGCCACCAGCAGAGACGACAGTGGAACCTACGAGCAGTACGTC.

The genes are TRBV19 and TRBJ2-7; weak D call: TRBD1 (6 bases). Trimming stripped 5 bases from V and 2 bases from J, with 16 bases between. This CDR3 has 15 amino acids. Germline CDR1 is LNHDA and CDR2 is SQIVND (reference sequence). CDR3 residues: CASSSHREKTYEQYF. The CDR3, as DNA: TGTGCCAGTAGTTCACACAGGGAGAAGACCTACGAGCAGTACTTC.

A note on this clone: Other nucleotide sequences from this sample produce the same CDR3. The chain has TRBV5-1 and TRBJ1-5; D is perhaps TRBD1 (5 bases). Deletions cut 0 bases from V and 1 base from J, with 8 bases between. Germline V gene data show CDR1 as SGHRS and CDR2 as YFSETQ. The CDR3 totals 15 residues. The CDR3 coding sequence is TGCGCCAGCAGCTTGGGGGCAGGGAGCAATCAGCCCCAGCATTTT. As protein: CASSLGAGSNQPQHF. Variable domain in full (rest from reference TRBV5-1 and TRBJ1-5): KAGVTQTPRYLIKTRGQQVTLSCSPISGHRSVSWYQQTPGQGLQFLFEYFSETQRNKGNFPGRFSGRQFSNSRSEMNVSTLELGDSALYLCASSLGAGSNQPQHFGDGTRLSIL.

The chain uses TRBV5-1 and TRBJ2-5, with 7 bases lining up with TRBD1. CDR1 and CDR2 (germline): SGHRS, YFSETQ. V gave up 4 bases and J gave up 4 bases; unmatched junction bases: 13. CDR3 length: 16 amino acids. CDR3 residues: CASSPQTGRSRETQYF. The DNA for the CDR3 is TGCGCCAGCAGCCCTCAGACAGGGCGGTCACGAGAGACCCAGTACTTC. The complete variable domain, with remaining parts taken from reference TRBV5-1 and TRBJ2-5, reads KAGVTQTPRYLIKTRGQQVTLSCSPISGHRSVSWYQQTPGQGLQFLFEYFSETQRNKGNFPGRFSGRQFSNSRSEMNVSTLELGDSALYLCASSPQTGRSRETQYFGPGTRLLVL.

The CDR3 DNA is TGTGCCAGCAGCCCAGGGACGGGAGGGCCCCGGCTGGATGAGCAGTTCTTC. Translating gives CASSPGTGGPRLDEQFF. V gene TRBV7-8 combines with J gene TRBJ2-1, with 8 bases aligning to TRBD2. Germline loops: CDR1 SGHVS, CDR2 FQNEAQ. This CDR3 is built from 17 residues. V dropped 5 bases and J dropped 8; count of bases not matched to a gene: 17.

The rearrangement links TRBV20-1 to TRBJ1-5; 9 nucleotides agree with TRBD1. The CDR3 runs 11 residues. V dropped 3 bases and J dropped 10; count of bases not matched to a gene: 1. Germline CDR1 DFQATT, CDR2 SNEGSKA (reference sequence). The CDR3 loop is CSASTGGPQHF. The DNA of the CDR3 is TGCAGTGCTAGCACAGGGGGCCCCCAGCATTTT.

The rearrangement uses TRBV19 and TRBJ1-5, with a weak D call TRBD1 (6 bases). The CDR3 consists of 13 residues. The V end lost 7 bases, the J end lost 3 bases, and 10 bases lay between the germline ends. CDR1 is LNHDA, CDR2 SQIVND, per germline (reference sequence). This CDR3 is CASNNRDNQPQHF. In nucleotides, the CDR3 is TGTGCCAGTAATAACAGGGACAATCAGCCCCAGCATTTT.

CDR3 in DNA: TGCGCCAGCAGCTTGCAAGTGGGAGCGGAGACCCAGTACTTC. Encoded protein: CASSLQVGAETQYF. This chain connects TRBV5-1 to TRBJ2-5, with D possibly matching TRBD2 (5 bases). From germline, CDR1 is SGHRS and CDR2 YFSETQ. The CDR3 has 14 residues. V was clipped by 1 base and J by 5 bases, with 12 bases between them.

J is TRBJ2-7 and V is TRBV7-9, with 10 bases identical to TRBD1. Germline V gives CDR1 SEHNR, CDR2 FQNEAQ (reference sequence). This CDR3 is 13 amino acids long. With V trimmed by 11 bases and J by 1 base, 5 bases remained unmatched. As DNA, the CDR3 is TGTGCCGGTACGGGACAGGGGTCCTACGAGCAGTACTTC. Translated: CAGTGQGSYEQYF.

The chain combines TRBV5-1 with TRBJ2-2; D uncertain. The CDR3 has 16 residues. Deletions cut 0 bases from V and 0 bases from J, with 9 bases between. Germline-derived CDR1 and CDR2 are SGHRS and YFSETQ. In nucleotides, the CDR3 is TGCGCCAGCAGCTTGGTGCCACTCTCGAACACCGGGGAGCTGTTTTTT. It specifies CASSLVPLSNTGELFF.

The chain links TRBV5-1 to TRBJ2-5; D is perhaps TRBD2 (5 bases). The germline gives CDR1 SGHRS, CDR2 YFSETQ. The V gene lost 5 bases and the J gene lost 0 bases, with 8 bases spanning the gap. CDR3 size: 13 residues. The CDR3 DNA sequence: TGCGCCAGCAGGGGAGCGAACCAAGAGACCCAGTACTTC. Translation: CASRGANQETQYF.

This chain joins TRBV11-3 and TRBJ1-1; 8 nucleotides agree with TRBD1. V dropped 7 bases and J dropped 4; count of bases not matched to a gene: 14. This CDR3 has 16 residues. Germline V gene data show CDR1 as SGHNT and CDR2 as YENEEA. This CDR3 is CASTPGQGSSGTEAFF. The CDR3 nucleotides read TGTGCCAGCACCCCCGGACAGGGATCGTCTGGCACTGAAGCTTTCTTT.

The rearrangement links TRBV10-1 to TRBJ1-6; 8 bases are a match to TRBD1. The CDR3 has 17 amino acids. Trimming removed 4 bases from V and 10 bases from J; junction bases left unmatched: 15. Germline values: CDR1 WNHNN, CDR2 SYGVQD (reference sequence). The CDR3 bases are TGCGCCAGCAGTGTTCCCGGCCCGGACAGGGCCCAATCACCCCTCCACTTT. As protein: CASSVPGPDRAQSPLHF.

This clone was seen more than once but under ten times. The chain employs TRBV2 and TRBJ1-4; TRBD1 aligns across 7 bases. The CDR3 is made up of 14 amino acids. V lost 5 bases and J lost 8; bases outside the gene matches: 8. Looked up from germline, CDR1 is SNHLY and CDR2 is FYNNEI. The CDR3 loop reads CASSRQGGLEKLFF. The CDR3 nucleotides are TGTGCCAGCAGTAGGCAGGGGGGATTGGAAAAACTGTTTTTT.

The chain carries TRBV18 and TRBJ2-7, with 10 bases aligning to TRBD2. Germline V gives CDR1 KGHSH, CDR2 LQKENI. V lost 6 bases to trimming and J lost 3 bases; unmatched junction nucleotides: 5. The CDR3 loop spans 14 amino acids. This chain's CDR3 is CASSQREGRYEQYV. The CDR3 DNA is TGTGCCAGCTCGCAGCGGGAGGGCCGCTACGAGCAGTACGTC.